The rows below give T cell receptor beta chains drawn from one sample of a study of blood T cell repertoires in COVID-19. Assay used: immunoSEQ multiplex PCR; TCRdb lists only in-frame clones, some missing. The repertoire has approximately 74,000 clones, roughly nine tenths of them found once; the top ten carry around 1.9%. Sequenced material: peripheral blood. These receptors all stem from an older woman with acute or convalescent COVID-19. CDR3s include the opening cysteine and the closing phenylalanine or tryptophan. Each record gives: J gene, D gene, V gene, clone size, CDR3 DNA, CDR3 protein. D genes are given only for firm matches. Size tells how often a clone was seen (once, few, many) or the class of an expanded clone, and some rows leave it out.

TRBJ1-1 NA TRBV2 NA TGTGCCAGCAGTTCGGACGGGAAAAACACTGAAGCTTTCTTT CASSSDGKNTEAFF
TRBJ1-1 NA TRBV30 once TGTGCCAGATCGGGACACCCGAACACTGAAGCTTTCTTT CARSGHPNTEAFF
TRBJ2-7 TRBD2 TRBV2 few TGTGCCAGCCGGTCGGGACTAGCGGGAACCGAGCAGTACTTC CASRSGLAGTEQYF
TRBJ1-2 TRBD1 TRBV4-3 NA TGCGCCAGCAGCCAAAGAATACAGGGGAAAACTAACTATGGCTACACCTTC CASSQRIQGKTNYGYTF
TRBJ2-7 TRBD1 TRBV7-9 NA TGTGCCAGCAGCTTAAGAACGGAAAACAGGGGCGAGCAGTACTTC CASSLRTENRGEQYF
TRBJ2-7 NA TRBV7-2 NA TGTGCCAGCAGCTTAGCAGGGGGCTACGAGCAGTACTTC CASSLAGGYEQYF
TRBJ2-1 TRBD1 TRBV28 NA TGTGCCACCTTCGGGCAGGGGGCCTACAATGAGCAGTTCTTC CATFGQGAYNEQFF
TRBJ2-1 NA TRBV18 NA TGTGCCAGCTCACCACAAGGGGTGGTAGGCAATGAGCAGTTCTTC CASSPQGVVGNEQFF
TRBJ1-2 TRBD1 TRBV6-1 NA TGTGCCAGCAGTGAAGATGGGACAGGGAAGGCGGGTGGCTACACCTTC CASSEDGTGKAGGYTF
TRBJ2-7 NA TRBV5-4 NA TGTGCCAGCAGCTTAAGACAGACTTCCTACGAGCAGTACTTC CASSLRQTSYEQYF
TRBJ2-7 TRBD2 TRBV5-8 NA TGTGCCAGCAGCTTGGTTGCGGGAGTCATCTCCTACGAGCAGTACTTC CASSLVAGVISYEQYF
TRBJ2-1 NA TRBV5-1 NA TGCGCCAGCAGCATGAGCGAACCTTACAATGAGCAGTTCTTC CASSMSEPYNEQFF
TRBJ1-1 NA TRBV28 NA TGTGCCAGCAGTTTAGTCGGCGGGGACACTGAAGCTTTCTTT CASSLVGGDTEAFF
TRBJ1-4 TRBD1 TRBV5-1 NA TGCGCCAGCAGCTTGACGACAGGGGTTAATGAAAAACTGTTTTTT CASSLTTGVNEKLFF
TRBJ1-5 NA TRBV2 NA TGTGCCAGCAGTAGGGAACAGGGCCACAATCAGCCCCAGCATTTT CASSREQGHNQPQHF
TRBJ1-1 NA TRBV12-3/TRBV12-4 NA TGTGCCAGCAGCTTTACAAGGGGTGAAGCTTTCTTT CASSFTRGEAFF